This paragraph covers one TCR beta chain sequence. The CDR3 consists of 14 residues. The germline V gene encodes CDR1 GTSNPN and CDR2 SVGIG (reference sequence). V was clipped by 4 bases and J by 5 bases; unmatched bases: 8. This entry comes from a study of CD8+ T cells in alopecia areata. Sequencing templates came from extracted RNA that was reverse transcribed into cDNA. The table came from immunoSEQ multiplex PCR; TCRdb's copy has only in-frame clones and leaves some out. In the table there are about 150,000 clones, around 47% of which are singletons. The TCR was taken from a human donor with alopecia areata. Sequencing input: CD4+ T cells sorted from blood. This chain joins TRBV30 and TRBJ1-1; 9 nucleotides agree with TRBD1. This chain's CDR3 is CAWIKQGARTEAFF. In nucleotides, the CDR3 is TGTGCCTGGATAAAACAGGGGGCTCGTACTGAAGCTTTCTTT.